This T cell receptor beta chain was captured in a study of blood T cells in healthy people across ages. Study overall: Template switching picked up about one barcoded beta molecule for each two T cells.

The donors, all healthy, were Caucasians living in Russia, aged roughly 6 to 100. Using a J-beta primer mix together with a sample-barcoded 5' primer, a second PCR was run for roughly 7 to 11 cycles. TCRdb analysed the 5' RACE reads with MiXCR anew, one entry per CDR3 protein. The table records roughly 2 million distinct CDR3 sequences, about 49% of them present only once. V was shortened by 5 bases and J by 8 bases, with 18 bases between the two germline ends. Germline V lookup: CDR1 SGHAT, CDR2 FQDESV (reference sequence). The CDR3 spans 14 residues. Study-level findings and limits: Researchers report that TCR beta diversity correlated strongly with naive T cell percentage. Aged donors had fewer naive CD4+ cells and lower diversity than long-lived donors.

As concerns this clonotype: Antigen unknown.

The specimen sequenced was blood. The chain carries TRBV11-1 and TRBJ1-2; no firm D call. The source of this sequence is a woman aged 40 to 50 in good health. CDR3 amino acids: CASSPDWGNEGYTF. In DNA form, the CDR3 reads TGTGCCAGCAGCCCTGACTGGGGAAATGAGGGCTACACCTTC. Supplemented by reference TRBV11-1 and TRBJ1-2, the full variable domain reads EAEVAQSPRYKITEKSQAVAFWCDPISGHATLYWYRQILGQGPELLVQFQDESVVDDSQLPKDRFSAERLKGVDSTLKIQPAELGDSAMYLCASSPDWGNEGYTFGSGTRLTVV.